One sample yielded the 7 T cell receptor beta chains listed below, sequenced in a study of spatial heterogeneity in lung cancer. The time point was: sample taken at primary tumor resection. Broader study findings: Tumors with more nonsynonymous mutations had more expanded intratumoral alpha and beta TCRs.

TCRdb used MiXCR to reprocess the 5' RACE reads, holding one entry per CDR3 protein. The table includes roughly 5,000 distinct CDR3 sequences, 5.5% to 7% detected once. What these receptors recognize is not known. Sequenced here: lung tumor tissue, sampled at surgery. The receptor source for this set is a female donor with early-stage non-small cell lung cancer.

By share, this clonotype counts as medium-sized. A library prepared for alpha chains yielded this beta chain as an off-target read; its size is of little meaning. The rearrangement joins TRBV5-1 to TRBJ2-1; D ambiguous. Trimming left V 4 bases short and J 8 bases short, with 7 bases between. Germline loops: CDR1 SGHRS, CDR2 YFSETQ. The CDR3 is 11 residues long. The CDR3 nucleotides are TGCGCCAGCAGCCTCCGAGATGAGCAGTTCTTC. Encoded protein: CASSLRDEQFF.

The table lists this clonotype with many counts. With the library built for alpha chains, this beta chain is off target and its frequency is not meaningful. The rearrangement joins TRBV7-2 to TRBJ2-1; 14 nucleotides agree with TRBD2. V lost 1 base and J lost 6; bases outside the gene matches: 5. The CDR3 runs to 17 residues. Germline V gene sequence: CDR1 SGHTA, CDR2 FQGNSA. CDR3 amino acids: CASSLEGTSGRPNEQFF. In DNA form, the CDR3 reads TGTGCCAGCAGCTTAGAGGGGACTAGCGGGAGACCCAATGAGCAGTTCTTC.

There are many counts of this clonotype. This beta chain slipped into a library made for alpha chains as a stray read, so its size is not meaningful. The J gene is TRBJ2-3, the V gene TRBV29-1; 9 bases match TRBD1. Germline values: CDR1 SQVTM, CDR2 ANQGSEA. The CDR3 spans 15 residues. V was clipped by 3 bases and J by 6 bases; unmatched bases: 10. The CDR3 DNA follows: TGCAGCGTTGAGGCGCCGGGACAGGGAAGGGATACGCAGTATTTT. This sequence encodes CSVEAPGQGRDTQYF.

This clonotype was seen many times. This beta chain is off target for a library built for alpha chains, so its abundance means little. The V gene is TRBV2, the J gene TRBJ2-3; D gene ambiguous. The V end lost 4 bases, the J end lost 3 bases, and 5 bases lay between the germline ends. CDR3 length: 12 amino acids. Germline V gene sequence: CDR1 SNHLY, CDR2 FYNNEI. The CDR3 sequence is CASSGDTDTQYF. As DNA, the CDR3 is TGTGCCAGCAGTGGGGATACAGATACGCAGTATTTT.

This clonotype has ten or more counts. The size of this beta chain means little, since it is a stray read in a library made for alpha chains. The rearrangement uses TRBV6-5 and TRBJ1-2; possible D gene TRBD1, 5 bases. The CDR3 runs 16 residues. The germline V and J ends were trimmed by 5 bases and 4 bases, with 20 bases remaining between them. From germline, CDR1 is MNHEY and CDR2 SVGAGI. CDR3 bases: TGTGCCAGCAGTCGCAGAGGGACGGGGGGTACCTATGGCTACACCTTC. Encoded protein: CASSRRGTGGTYGYTF.

By sample fraction, this clonotype is medium-sized. This beta chain was picked up by a library intended for alpha chains and is off target, so its count carries little meaning. The genes are TRBV24-1 and TRBJ2-5, with no clear D. V lost 0 bases, J lost 4 bases, and 5 bases lay in between. The CDR3 length is 13 residues. In germline, CDR1 is KGHDR, CDR2 SFDVKD. The CDR3 is CATSDLLRETQYF. The CDR3 DNA is TGTGCCACCAGTGATTTGCTCCGAGAGACCCAGTACTTC.

This clonotype was counted ten times or more. This beta chain came through as a stray read in a library set up for alpha chains, and its size says little. This chain links TRBV4-2 with TRBJ2-3, with 9 bases that match TRBD2. V gave up 0 bases and J gave up 6 bases; unmatched junction bases: 7. CDR1 LGHNA and CDR2 YNFKEQ come from the germline V gene. This CDR3 is 16 amino acids long. The CDR3 DNA sequence: TGTGCCAGCAGCCAAGAAGGCGGGAGGGCGGGTGATACGCAGTATTTT. It translates to CASSQEGGRAGDTQYF.